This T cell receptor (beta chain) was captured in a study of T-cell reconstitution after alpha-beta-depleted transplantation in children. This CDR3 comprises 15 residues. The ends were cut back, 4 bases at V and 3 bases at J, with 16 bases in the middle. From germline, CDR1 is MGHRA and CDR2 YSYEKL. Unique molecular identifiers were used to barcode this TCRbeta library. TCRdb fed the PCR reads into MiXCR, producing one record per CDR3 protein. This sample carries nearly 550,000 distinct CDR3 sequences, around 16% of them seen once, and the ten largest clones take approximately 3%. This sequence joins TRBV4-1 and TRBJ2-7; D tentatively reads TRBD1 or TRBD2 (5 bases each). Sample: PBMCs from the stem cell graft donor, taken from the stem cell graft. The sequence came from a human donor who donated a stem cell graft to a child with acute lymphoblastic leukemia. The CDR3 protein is CASSRIGTKGYEQYF. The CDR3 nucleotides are TGCGCCAGCAGCCGAATCGGGACCAAAGGCTACGAGCAGTACTTC.